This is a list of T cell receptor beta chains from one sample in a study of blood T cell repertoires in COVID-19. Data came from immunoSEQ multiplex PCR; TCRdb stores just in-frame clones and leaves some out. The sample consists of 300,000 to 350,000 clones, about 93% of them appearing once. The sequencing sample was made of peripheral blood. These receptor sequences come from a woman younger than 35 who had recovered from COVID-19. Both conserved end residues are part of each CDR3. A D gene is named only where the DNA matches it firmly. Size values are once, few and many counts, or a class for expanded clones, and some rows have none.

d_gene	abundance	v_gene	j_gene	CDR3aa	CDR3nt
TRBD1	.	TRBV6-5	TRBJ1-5	CASSEPGTGVQPQHF	TGTGCCAGCAGCGAGCCCGGGACAGGGGTTCAGCCCCAGCATTTT
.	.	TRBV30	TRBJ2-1	CAWSRSVNEQFF	TGTGCCTGGAGTCGGAGCGTAAATGAGCAGTTCTTC
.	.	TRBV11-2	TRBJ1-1	CASSFPSPGGSLNTEAFF	TGTGCCAGCAGCTTTCCATCCCCGGGGGGCAGTCTGAACACTGAAGCTTTCTTT
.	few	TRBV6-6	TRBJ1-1	CASSVPATLRTEAFF	TGTGCCAGCAGCGTACCAGCCACTCTGAGGACTGAAGCTTTCTTT
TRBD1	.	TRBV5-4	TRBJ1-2	CASGEQGAFGYGYTF	TGTGCCAGCGGAGAGCAGGGGGCTTTCGGGTATGGCTACACCTTC
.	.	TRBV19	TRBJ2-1	CASSIPGRLGYNEQFF	TGTGCCAGTAGTATCCCAGGGAGGTTGGGGTACAATGAGCAGTTCTTC
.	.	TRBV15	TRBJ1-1	CATRTETRYTEAFF	TGTGCCACCAGAACGGAGACCCGCTACACTGAAGCTTTCTTT
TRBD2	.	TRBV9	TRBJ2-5	CASSVAPGGLQETQYF	TGTGCCAGCAGCGTAGCACCGGGAGGGCTCCAAGAGACCCAGTACTTC
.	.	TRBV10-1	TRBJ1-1	CASSDHVNTEAFF	TGCGCCAGCAGTGACCATGTGAACACTGAAGCTTTCTTT
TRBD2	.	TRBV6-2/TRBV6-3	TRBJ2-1	CASSGLAGDIEQFF	TGTGCCAGCAGTGGACTAGCGGGAGACATTGAGCAGTTCTTC
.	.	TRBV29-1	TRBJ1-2	CSVADSFNYGYTF	TGCAGCGTTGCAGACAGTTTTAACTATGGCTACACCTTC
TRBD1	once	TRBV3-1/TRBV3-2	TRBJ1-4	CASSQGTGGEKLFF	TGTGCCAGCAGCCAGGGGACAGGGGGTGAAAAACTGTTTTTT
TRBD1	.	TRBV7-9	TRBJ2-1	CASSWDSRGLDEQFF	TGTGCCAGCAGCTGGGACAGCAGGGGGCTCGATGAGCAGTTCTTC
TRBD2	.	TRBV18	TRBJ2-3	CASSPQTSGSIDTQYF	TGTGCCAGCTCACCACAGACTAGCGGGAGTATTGATACGCAGTATTTT
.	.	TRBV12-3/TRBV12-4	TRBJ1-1	CASSQDSVHRAFF	TGTGCCAGCTCGCAGGACAGCGTCCACAGAGCTTTCTTT
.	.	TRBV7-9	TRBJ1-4	CASSPTGGTTNEKLFF	TGTGCCAGCAGTCCAACCGGGGGTACAACTAATGAAAAACTGTTTTTT
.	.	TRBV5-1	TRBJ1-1	CASSLSTEAFF	TGCGCCAGCAGCTTGTCAACTGAAGCTTTCTTT
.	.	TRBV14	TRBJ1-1	CASSQDGRGLGGTEAFF	TGTGCCAGCAGCCAAGATGGACGAGGGCTGGGGGGCACTGAAGCTTTCTTT
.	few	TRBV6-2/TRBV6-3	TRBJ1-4	CASSYRTRSPNEKLFF	TGTGCCAGCAGTTACAGGACACGAAGCCCTAATGAAAAACTGTTTTTT
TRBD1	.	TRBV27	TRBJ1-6	CASSDRENSPLHF	TGTGCCAGCAGCGACAGGGAGAATTCACCCCTCCACTTT
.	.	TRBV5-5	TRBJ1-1	CASSLVDEYTEAFF	TGTGCCAGCAGCTTGGTAGATGAGTACACTGAAGCTTTCTTT
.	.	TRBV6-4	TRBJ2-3	CATKESTDTQYF	TGTGCCACCAAGGAGAGCACAGATACGCAGTATTTT
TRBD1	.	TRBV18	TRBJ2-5	CASSPPSRGIQYF	TGTGCCAGCTCACCACCGAGCAGGGGGATCCAGTACTTC
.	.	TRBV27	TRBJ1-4	CASSLRQDAITNEKLFF	TGTGCCAGCAGTTTGCGACAGGACGCAATAACTAATGAAAAACTGTTTTTT
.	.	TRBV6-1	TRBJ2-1	CASSEESGSYNEQFF	TGTGCCAGCAGTGAGGAATCGGGCTCCTACAATGAGCAGTTCTTC